The sequence of this TCR beta chain was determined in a study of T cells in localized non-small cell lung cancer. This clone came up a few times. Profiling relied on immunoSEQ multiplex PCR, and the TCRdb table lists in-frame clones only, not all of them. This sample carries fewer than 1,500 clones, around 23% of them seen once, and the ten largest clones take approximately 10%. The receptor was derived from a male donor at least 60 years old with stage I lung adenocarcinoma. This specimen was normal lung tissue next to the tumor, taken before any cancer treatment.

CDR3: CASSYRDGYNSPLHF. CDR3 in DNA: TGTGCCAGCAGTTACCGGGACGGTTATAATTCACCCCTCCACTTT. The chain couples TRBV6-8 to TRBJ1-6, with D maybe TRBD1 (5 bases). Deletions cut 2 bases from V and 4 bases from J, with 9 bases between. Germline V CDR1 and CDR2: MNHGY, SAAAGT. This CDR3 is 15 amino acids long.